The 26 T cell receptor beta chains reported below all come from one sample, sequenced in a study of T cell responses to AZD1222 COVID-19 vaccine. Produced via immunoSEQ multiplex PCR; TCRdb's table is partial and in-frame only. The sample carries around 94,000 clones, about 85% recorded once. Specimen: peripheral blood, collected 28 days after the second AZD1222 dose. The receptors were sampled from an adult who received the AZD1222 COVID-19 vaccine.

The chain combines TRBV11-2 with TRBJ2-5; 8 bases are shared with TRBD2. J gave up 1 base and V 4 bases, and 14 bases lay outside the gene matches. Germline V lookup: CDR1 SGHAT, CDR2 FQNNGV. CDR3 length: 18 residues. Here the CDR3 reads CASSSSLLAGGSQETQYF. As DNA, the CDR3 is TGTGCCAGCAGCTCCTCCCTCCTGGCGGGGGGATCCCAAGAGACCCAGTACTTC.

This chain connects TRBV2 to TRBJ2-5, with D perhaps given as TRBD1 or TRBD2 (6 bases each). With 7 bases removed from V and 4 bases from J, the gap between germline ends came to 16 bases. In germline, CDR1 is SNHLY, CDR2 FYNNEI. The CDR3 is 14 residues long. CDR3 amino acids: CASKQRGAPETQYF. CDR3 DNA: TGTGCCAGCAAGCAGAGGGGGGCCCCAGAGACCCAGTACTTC.

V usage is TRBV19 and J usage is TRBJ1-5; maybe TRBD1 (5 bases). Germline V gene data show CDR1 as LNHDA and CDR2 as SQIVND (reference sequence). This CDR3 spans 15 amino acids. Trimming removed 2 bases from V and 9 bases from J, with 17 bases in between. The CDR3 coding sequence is TGTGCCAGTAGTATACTCCAGGGTCCTGAGGGGCCCCAGCATTTT. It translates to CASSILQGPEGPQHF.

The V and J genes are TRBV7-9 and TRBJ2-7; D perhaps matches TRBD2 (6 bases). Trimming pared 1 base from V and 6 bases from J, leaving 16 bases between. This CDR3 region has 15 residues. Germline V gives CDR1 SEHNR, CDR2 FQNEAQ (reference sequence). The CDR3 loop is CASSLGSGLAVEQYF. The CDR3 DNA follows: TGTGCCAGCAGCTTAGGGAGCGGGTTGGCGGTCGAGCAGTACTTC.

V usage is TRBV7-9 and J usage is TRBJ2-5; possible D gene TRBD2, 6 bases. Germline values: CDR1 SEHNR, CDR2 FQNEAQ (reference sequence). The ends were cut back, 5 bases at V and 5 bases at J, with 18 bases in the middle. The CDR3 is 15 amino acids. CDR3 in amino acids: CASSPLRGLTETQYF. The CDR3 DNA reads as TGTGCCAGCAGCCCCCTAAGGGGACTTACGGAGACCCAGTACTTC.

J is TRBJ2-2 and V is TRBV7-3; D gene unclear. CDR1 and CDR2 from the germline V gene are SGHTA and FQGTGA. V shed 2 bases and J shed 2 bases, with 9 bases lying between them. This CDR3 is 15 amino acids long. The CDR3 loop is CASSLHLGNTGELFF. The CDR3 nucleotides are TGTGCCAGCAGCTTACACTTGGGTAACACCGGGGAGCTGTTTTTT.

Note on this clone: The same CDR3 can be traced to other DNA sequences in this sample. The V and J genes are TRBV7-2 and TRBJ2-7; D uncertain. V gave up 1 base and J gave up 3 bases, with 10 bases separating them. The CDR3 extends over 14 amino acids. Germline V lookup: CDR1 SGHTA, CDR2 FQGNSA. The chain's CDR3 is CASSLEGSIYEQYF. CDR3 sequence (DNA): TGTGCCAGCAGCTTAGAGGGCAGCATCTACGAGCAGTACTTC. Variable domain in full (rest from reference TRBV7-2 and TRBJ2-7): GAGVSQSPSNKVTEKGKDVELRCDPISGHTALYWYRQSLGQGLEFLIYFQGNSAPDKSGLPSDRFSAERTGGSVSTLTIQRTQQEDSAVYLCASSLEGSIYEQYFGPGTRLTVT.

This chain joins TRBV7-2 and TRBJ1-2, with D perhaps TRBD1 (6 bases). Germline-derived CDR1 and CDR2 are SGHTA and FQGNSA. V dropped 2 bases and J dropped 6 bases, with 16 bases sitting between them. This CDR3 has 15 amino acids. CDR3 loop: CASSLTGGRTNGYTF. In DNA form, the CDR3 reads TGTGCCAGCAGCTTAACTGGGGGGCGTACGAATGGCTACACCTTC.

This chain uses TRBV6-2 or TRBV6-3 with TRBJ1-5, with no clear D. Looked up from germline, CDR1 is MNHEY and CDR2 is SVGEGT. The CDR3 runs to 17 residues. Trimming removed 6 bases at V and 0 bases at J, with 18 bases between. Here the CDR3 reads CASSRISSQYSNQPQHF. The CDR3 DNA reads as TGTGCCAGCAGCCGAATCTCTAGCCAATATAGCAATCAGCCCCAGCATTTT.

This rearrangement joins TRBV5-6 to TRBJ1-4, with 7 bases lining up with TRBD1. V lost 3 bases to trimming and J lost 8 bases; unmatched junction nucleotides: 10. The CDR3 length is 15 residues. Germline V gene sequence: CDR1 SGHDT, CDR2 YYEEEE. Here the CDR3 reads CASSSAGTDQEKLFF. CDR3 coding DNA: TGTGCCAGCAGCTCGGCGGGGACAGACCAGGAAAAACTGTTTTTT.

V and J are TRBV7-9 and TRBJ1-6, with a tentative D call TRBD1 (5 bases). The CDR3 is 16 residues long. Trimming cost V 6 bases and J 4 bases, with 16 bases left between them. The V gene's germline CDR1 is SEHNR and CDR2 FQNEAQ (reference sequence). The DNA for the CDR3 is TGTGCCAGCAGTTCTGGGCCTAGACAGTATAATTCACCCCTCCACTTT. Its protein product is CASSSGPRQYNSPLHF.

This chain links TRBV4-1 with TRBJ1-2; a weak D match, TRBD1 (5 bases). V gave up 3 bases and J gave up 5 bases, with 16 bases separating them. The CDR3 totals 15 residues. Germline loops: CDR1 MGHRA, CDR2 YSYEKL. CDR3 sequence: CASSQAGTEVYGYTF. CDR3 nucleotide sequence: TGCGCCAGCAGCCAGGCCGGGACGGAGGTTTATGGCTACACCTTC.

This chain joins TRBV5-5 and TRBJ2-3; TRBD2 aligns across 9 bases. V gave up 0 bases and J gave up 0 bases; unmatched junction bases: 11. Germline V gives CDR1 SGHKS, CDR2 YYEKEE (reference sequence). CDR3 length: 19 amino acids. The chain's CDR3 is CASSLDPHSSGASTDTQYF. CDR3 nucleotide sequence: TGTGCCAGCAGCTTGGATCCCCATTCTAGCGGGGCTAGCACAGATACGCAGTATTTT.

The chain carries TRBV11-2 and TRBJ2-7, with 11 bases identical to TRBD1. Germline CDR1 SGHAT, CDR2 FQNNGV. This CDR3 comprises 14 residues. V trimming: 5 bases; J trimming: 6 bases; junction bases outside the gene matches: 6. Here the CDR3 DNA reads TGTGCCAGCAGCGGCGGGACAGGGGGGGCCGAGCAGTACTTC. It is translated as CASSGGTGGAEQYF.

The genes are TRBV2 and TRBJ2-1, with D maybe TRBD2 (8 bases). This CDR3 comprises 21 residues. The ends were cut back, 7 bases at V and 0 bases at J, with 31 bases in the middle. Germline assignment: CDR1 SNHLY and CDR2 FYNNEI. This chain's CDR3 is CASTYRRQGEAGTSSYNEQFF. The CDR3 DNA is TGTGCCAGCACCTACCGAAGACAGGGTGAAGCCGGGACTAGCTCCTACAATGAGCAGTTCTTC.

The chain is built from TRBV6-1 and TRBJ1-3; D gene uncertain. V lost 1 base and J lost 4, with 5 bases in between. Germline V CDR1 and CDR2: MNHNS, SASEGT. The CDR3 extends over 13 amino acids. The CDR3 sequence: CASSEGRGNTIYF. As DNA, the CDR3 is TGTGCCAGCAGTGAAGGAAGAGGAAACACCATATATTTT.

The chain's CDR3 is CASSLAGANNEQFF. CDR3 nucleotides: TGTGCCAGTTCACTAGCGGGAGCGAACAATGAGCAGTTCTTC. The chain uses TRBV6-5 and TRBJ2-1; 11 bases map to TRBD2. Germline assignment: CDR1 MNHEY and CDR2 SVGAGI. V trimming: 9 bases; J trimming: 5 bases; junction bases outside the gene matches: 6. The CDR3 length is 14 residues.

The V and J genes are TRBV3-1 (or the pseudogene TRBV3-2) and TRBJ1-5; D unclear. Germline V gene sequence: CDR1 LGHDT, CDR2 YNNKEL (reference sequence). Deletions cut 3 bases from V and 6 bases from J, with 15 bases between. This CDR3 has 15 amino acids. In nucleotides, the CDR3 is TGTGCCAGCAGCCAGGGTCGGGCGTCGGGTCAGCCCCAGCATTTT. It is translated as CASSQGRASGQPQHF.

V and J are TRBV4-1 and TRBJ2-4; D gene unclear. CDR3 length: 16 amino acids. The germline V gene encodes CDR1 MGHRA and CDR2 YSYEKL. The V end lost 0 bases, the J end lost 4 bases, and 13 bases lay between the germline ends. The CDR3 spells CASSQESSGTKNIQYF. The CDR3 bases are TGCGCCAGCAGCCAAGAGTCGTCAGGTACTAAAAACATTCAGTACTTC.

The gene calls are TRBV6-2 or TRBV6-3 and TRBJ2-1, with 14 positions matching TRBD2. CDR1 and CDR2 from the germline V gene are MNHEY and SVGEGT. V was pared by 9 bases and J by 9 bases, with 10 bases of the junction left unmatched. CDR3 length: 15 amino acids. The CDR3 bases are TGTGCCAGTAGCGGGGGACTAGCGGGAGTTGGTGAGCAGTTCTTC. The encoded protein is CASSGGLAGVGEQFF.

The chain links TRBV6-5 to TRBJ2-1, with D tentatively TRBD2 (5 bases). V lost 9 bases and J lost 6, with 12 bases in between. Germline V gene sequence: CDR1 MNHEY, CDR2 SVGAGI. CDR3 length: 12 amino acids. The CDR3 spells CASALAGNEQFF. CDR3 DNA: TGTGCCAGTGCCCTCGCGGGCAATGAGCAGTTCTTC.

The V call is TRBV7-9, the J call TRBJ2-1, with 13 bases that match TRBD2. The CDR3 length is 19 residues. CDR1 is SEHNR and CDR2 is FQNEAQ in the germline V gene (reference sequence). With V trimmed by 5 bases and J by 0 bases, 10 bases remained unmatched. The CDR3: CASSTRTSGSLSSYNEQFF. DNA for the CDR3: TGTGCCAGCAGCACCAGGACTAGCGGGAGCCTCAGCTCCTACAATGAGCAGTTCTTC.

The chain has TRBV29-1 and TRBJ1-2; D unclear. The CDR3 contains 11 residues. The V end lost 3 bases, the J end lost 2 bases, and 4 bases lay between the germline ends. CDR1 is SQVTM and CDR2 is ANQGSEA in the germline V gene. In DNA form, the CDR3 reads TGCAGCGTTGACGGAAACTATGGCTACACCTTC. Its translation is CSVDGNYGYTF.

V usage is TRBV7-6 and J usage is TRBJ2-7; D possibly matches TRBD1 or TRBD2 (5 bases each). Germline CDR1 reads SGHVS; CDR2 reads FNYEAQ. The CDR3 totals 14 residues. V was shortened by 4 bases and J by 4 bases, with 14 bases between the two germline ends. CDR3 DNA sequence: TGTGCCAGCAGCTCCTTGGAGAGGGGATACGAGCAGTACTTC. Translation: CASSSLERGYEQYF.

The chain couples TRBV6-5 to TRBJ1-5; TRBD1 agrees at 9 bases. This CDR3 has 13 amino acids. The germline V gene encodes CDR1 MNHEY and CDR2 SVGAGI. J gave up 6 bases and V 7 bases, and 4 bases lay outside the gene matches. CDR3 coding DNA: TGTGCCAGCAACAGGGGGCTCGGTCAGCCCCAGCATTTT. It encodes CASNRGLGQPQHF.

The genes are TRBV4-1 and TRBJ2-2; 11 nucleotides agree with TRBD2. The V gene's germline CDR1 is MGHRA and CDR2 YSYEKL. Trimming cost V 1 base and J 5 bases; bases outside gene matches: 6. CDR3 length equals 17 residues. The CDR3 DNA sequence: TGCGCCAGCAGCCAAGGGGGTAGCGGGAGGGCGACCGGGGAGCTGTTTTTT. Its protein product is CASSQGGSGRATGELFF.